The 10 T cell receptor beta chains listed next were all sequenced from one sample in a study of T cell responses to AZD1222 COVID-19 vaccine (dated by TCRdb to the early 2020s). This specimen's time point label, per the study, means: about 28 days (+/-7) after the second vaccine dose. Library preparation used the immunoSEQ multiplex PCR assay. Entries here come from immuneACCESS through TCRdb and include only in-frame sequences with V and J called. Some clones fail to appear in such tables; in the studies checked, an unresolved V gene covers under half of the shortfall, and the cause of the remainder is unknown. This sample is represented by tens of thousands of clones; 85% to 90% of them were singletons. 4% to 5% of the sample comes from the top ten. The sample in question was peripheral blood, obtained 28 days after the second AZD1222 dose. These receptors all stem from an adult who received the AZD1222 COVID-19 vaccine.

The rearrangement uses TRBV11-2 and TRBJ2-1; TRBD1 might be the D (5 bases). CDR1 is SGHAT and CDR2 is FQNNGV in the germline V gene. Trimming left V 4 bases short and J 9 bases short, with 10 bases between. The length of the CDR3 is 12 residues. The CDR3 DNA sequence: TGTGCCAGCAGCTCTCAGGGCGTTGAGCAGTTCTTC. This translates into CASSSQGVEQFF.

The rearrangement uses TRBV7-9 and TRBJ1-1; 8 nucleotides line up with TRBD1. The V gene's germline CDR1 is SEHNR and CDR2 FQNEAQ (reference sequence). Unmatched junction bases numbered 7, after V lost 5 bases and J lost 2 bases. The CDR3 contains 15 residues. The CDR3 reads CASSSYDRGNTEAFF. Written as DNA, the CDR3 is TGTGCCAGCAGCAGCTATGACAGGGGCAACACTGAAGCTTTCTTT.

The chain combines TRBV5-1 with TRBJ1-2; D is unclear. The CDR3 sequence is 15 residues long. Germline loops: CDR1 SGHRS, CDR2 YFSETQ. Trimming removed 1 base from V and 0 bases from J, with 10 bases in between. DNA for the CDR3: TGCGCCAGCAGCTTGTTCGCAGAAACTAACTATGGCTACACCTTC. This codes for CASSLFAETNYGYTF.

The chain has TRBV5-1 and TRBJ1-1; 9 positions match TRBD1. V dropped 3 bases and J dropped 5; count of bases not matched to a gene: 14. Germline V gene data show CDR1 as SGHRS and CDR2 as YFSETQ. The CDR3 has 17 amino acids. CDR3 in amino acids: CASSSHLSGTGLTEAFF. The CDR3 DNA sequence: TGCGCCAGCAGCTCCCATTTATCCGGGACAGGGTTGACTGAAGCTTTCTTT.

A remark on this clone: Compared with germline, one end of the junction differs, possibly owing to a read error. CDR3 sequence: CASSYSTGTLSF. CDR3 nucleotide sequence: TGTGCCAGCAGTTACTCGACTGGGACTTTGTCTTTT. The chain combines TRBV6-6 with TRBJ1-4, with D perhaps matching TRBD1 (5 bases). The CDR3 sequence is 12 residues long. Germline V lookup: CDR1 MNHNY, CDR2 SVGAGI (reference sequence).

J is TRBJ2-1 and V is TRBV18; a possible D gene is TRBD1 (5 bases). With 8 bases removed from V and 9 bases from J, the gap between germline ends came to 23 bases. This CDR3 has 15 residues. Germline V gene lookup returns CDR1 KGHSH and CDR2 LQKENI. CDR3 residues: CASTAKSRDIGEQFF. The CDR3 bases are TGTGCCAGCACCGCCAAAAGCAGGGATATAGGTGAGCAGTTCTTC.

This rearrangement joins TRBV6-5 to TRBJ1-5; no firm D call. The CDR3 consists of 13 residues. Germline loops: CDR1 MNHEY, CDR2 SVGAGI. With 7 bases removed from V and 5 bases from J, the gap between germline ends came to 12 bases. The CDR3 DNA reads as TGTGCCAGCACCCCGTCCCAGGATCAGCCCCAGCATTTT. This gives the protein CASTPSQDQPQHF.

J is TRBJ1-2 and V is TRBV3-1 (or the pseudogene TRBV3-2); perhaps TRBD1 as D (5 bases). CDR3 length equals 14 residues. Germline V lookup: CDR1 LGHDT, CDR2 YNNKEL (reference sequence). Trimming cost V 2 bases and J 4 bases, with 11 bases left between them. Written as DNA, the CDR3 is TGTGCCAGCAGCCAAAGTCAGGGCCTCTATGGCTACACCTTC. Translated: CASSQSQGLYGYTF.

The chain links TRBV5-3 to TRBJ2-7; D might be TRBD1 or TRBD2, each matching 5 bases. TRBV5-3 is flagged as an ORF with uncertain function. V lost 1 base and J 3 bases, leaving 14 bases between the germline ends. The CDR3 covers 15 residues. CDR3 nucleotides: TGTGCCAGAAGCTTGATGGGGGTGCCTTTCTACGAGCAGTACTTC. The encoded protein is CARSLMGVPFYEQYF.

This chain joins TRBV4-2 and TRBJ1-2; D uncertain. Germline V gives CDR1 LGHNA, CDR2 YNFKEQ. This CDR3 spans 15 amino acids. V dropped 0 bases and J dropped 0 bases, with 8 bases sitting between them. This CDR3 is CASSQERQTNYGYTF. CDR3 nucleotide sequence: TGTGCCAGCAGCCAAGAGAGGCAAACTAACTATGGCTACACCTTC.